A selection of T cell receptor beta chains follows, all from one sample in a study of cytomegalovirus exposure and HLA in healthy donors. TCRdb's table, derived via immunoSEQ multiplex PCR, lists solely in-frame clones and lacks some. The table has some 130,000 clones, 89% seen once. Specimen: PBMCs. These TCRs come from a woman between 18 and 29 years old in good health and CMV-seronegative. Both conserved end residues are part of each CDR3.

cdr3_aa: CASSLFMGSPDYEQYF
j_call: TRBJ2-7
v_call: TRBV6-5

cdr3_aa: CASRGQGGQPQHF
j_call: TRBJ1-5
v_call: TRBV2

cdr3_aa: CASSQTPDEQYF
j_call: TRBJ2-7
v_call: TRBV23-1

cdr3_aa: CASSYLGASRSEQYF
j_call: TRBJ2-7
v_call: TRBV6-6

cdr3_aa: CASSGPQGPDTQYF
j_call: TRBJ2-3
v_call: TRBV2

cdr3_aa: CSVTGQVTQSLSEAFF
j_call: TRBJ1-1
v_call: TRBV29-1

cdr3_aa: CASSLSPRGGYEQYF
j_call: TRBJ2-7
v_call: TRBV5-4

cdr3_aa: CASRPQNEAFF
j_call: TRBJ1-1
v_call: TRBV11-2

cdr3_aa: CASSYTGDEKLFF
j_call: TRBJ1-4
v_call: TRBV25-1

cdr3_aa: CASSLVSGGYNEQFF
j_call: TRBJ2-1
v_call: TRBV5-1

cdr3_aa: CASSTTGGANTEAFF
j_call: TRBJ1-1
v_call: TRBV5-6

cdr3_aa: CASSREAGHGELFF
j_call: TRBJ2-2
v_call: TRBV6-6

cdr3_aa: CASSLDGGGEQYF
j_call: TRBJ2-7
v_call: TRBV5-1

cdr3_aa: CASTKGQGETQYF
j_call: TRBJ2-5
v_call: TRBV6-1

cdr3_aa: CASSEGQGGYEQYF
j_call: TRBJ2-7
v_call: TRBV9

cdr3_aa: CASSLFMGSPDYEQYF
j_call: TRBJ2-7
v_call: TRBV6-6

cdr3_aa: CASSFQGPYEQYF
j_call: TRBJ2-7
v_call: TRBV27

cdr3_aa: CASSLIGDRAYEQYF
j_call: TRBJ2-7
v_call: TRBV28

cdr3_aa: CASSQTTGNGYTF
j_call: TRBJ1-2
v_call: TRBV4-1

cdr3_aa: CASSRDSYGYTF
j_call: TRBJ1-2
v_call: TRBV6-5

cdr3_aa: CSVGTQGVLYEQYF
j_call: TRBJ2-7
v_call: TRBV29-1

cdr3_aa: CASRRGQDNQPQHF
j_call: TRBJ1-5
v_call: TRBV2

cdr3_aa: CASSQLLGQAGELFF
j_call: TRBJ2-2
v_call: TRBV4-2

cdr3_aa: CASSFRLPGPNQPQHF
j_call: TRBJ1-5
v_call: TRBV5-6

cdr3_aa: CASSLVSGGSYGYTF
j_call: TRBJ1-2
v_call: TRBV5-6

cdr3_aa: CASSQDARGVGELFF
j_call: TRBJ2-2
v_call: TRBV4-1

cdr3_aa: CASTTTGENTEAFF
j_call: TRBJ1-1
v_call: TRBV25-1